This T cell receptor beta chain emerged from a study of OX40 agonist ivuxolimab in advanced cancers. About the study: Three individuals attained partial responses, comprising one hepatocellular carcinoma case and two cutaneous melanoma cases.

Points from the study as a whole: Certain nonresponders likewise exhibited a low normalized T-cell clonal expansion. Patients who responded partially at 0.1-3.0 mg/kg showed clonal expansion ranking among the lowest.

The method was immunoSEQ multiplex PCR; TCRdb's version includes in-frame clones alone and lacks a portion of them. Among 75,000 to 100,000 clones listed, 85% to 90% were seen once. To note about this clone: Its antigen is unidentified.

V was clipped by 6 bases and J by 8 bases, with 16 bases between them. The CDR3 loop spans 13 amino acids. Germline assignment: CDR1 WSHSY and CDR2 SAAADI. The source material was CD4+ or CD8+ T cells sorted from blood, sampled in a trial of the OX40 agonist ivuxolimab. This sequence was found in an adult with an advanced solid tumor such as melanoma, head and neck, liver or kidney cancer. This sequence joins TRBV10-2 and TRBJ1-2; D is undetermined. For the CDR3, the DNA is TGCGCCAGCAGGGACGCAAACTGGGAGGGCTACACCTTC. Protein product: CASRDANWEGYTF.